This is a list of T cell receptor beta chains from one sample in a study of blood T cell repertoires in COVID-19. Libraries were prepared by immunoSEQ multiplex PCR; TCRdb keeps only in-frame clonotypes and omits some of them. This table holds a few hundred thousand clones, more than 80% found once. The sequenced sample consisted of PBMCs or T cells enriched from blood (not recorded which). The receptors stem from a woman under 30 in a cohort exposed to, infected with or recovered from COVID-19 (not recorded which). Both conserved end residues are part of each CDR3. A D gene is named only where the DNA matches it firmly. The size of a clone is reported for some rows only, either as once, few or many, or as a class for expanded clones.

V: TRBV7-9; J: TRBJ2-1; size: -; D: -; DNA: TGTGCCAGCACCATCATGGCAGGGGACAATGAGCAGTTCTTC; CDR3: CASTIMAGDNEQFF
V: TRBV18; J: TRBJ1-1; size: -; D: -; DNA: TGTGCCAGCTTACAGGGTATGAACACTGAAGCTTTCTTT; CDR3: CASLQGMNTEAFF
V: TRBV6-1; J: TRBJ2-1; size: -; D: -; DNA: TGTGCCAGCAGTGAAGCACGAGAGGGTGAGCAGTTCTTC; CDR3: CASSEAREGEQFF
V: TRBV6-5; J: TRBJ1-1; size: once; D: TRBD1; DNA: TGTGCCAGCAGTAACAACAGGGGGGGCACTGAAGCTTTCTTT; CDR3: CASSNNRGGTEAFF
V: TRBV27; J: TRBJ2-7; size: -; D: TRBD1; DNA: TGTGCCAGCAGATGGGACAGTAGCTCCTACGAGCAGTACTTC; CDR3: CASRWDSSSYEQYF
V: TRBV2; J: TRBJ2-1; size: -; D: TRBD1; DNA: TGTGCCAGCAGGAAGGATTGGGACAGGATCAATGAGCAGTTCTTC; CDR3: CASRKDWDRINEQFF
V: TRBV7-9; J: TRBJ1-2; size: once; D: -; DNA: TGTGCCAGCAGCCCCCCGACAGGTACCAACTATGGCTACACCTTC; CDR3: CASSPPTGTNYGYTF
V: TRBV4-1; J: TRBJ1-6; size: -; D: -; DNA: TGCGCCAGCAGCCAAGAGGGGGGGCCCCATTCACCCCTCCACTTT; CDR3: CASSQEGGPHSPLHF
V: TRBV18; J: TRBJ2-3; size: once; D: TRBD1; DNA: TGTGCCAGCTCGTCAGGGGGCGGCACAGATACGCAGTATTTT; CDR3: CASSSGGGTDTQYF
V: TRBV28; J: TRBJ1-4; size: few; D: -; DNA: TGTGCCAGCTCCCTTATCGGGACACCAGAAAAACTGTTTTTT; CDR3: CASSLIGTPEKLFF
V: TRBV11-2; J: TRBJ2-3; size: -; D: TRBD2; DNA: TGTGCCAGCGACCACCGGTCGGGAGGAAGTGATACGCAGTATTTT; CDR3: CASDHRSGGSDTQYF
V: TRBV25-1; J: TRBJ1-4; size: -; D: TRBD1; DNA: TGTGCCAGCAGTGCCTCGACAGGGTTGAACGAAAAACTGTTTTTT; CDR3: CASSASTGLNEKLFF
V: TRBV5-1; J: TRBJ1-1; size: -; D: TRBD1; DNA: TGCGCCAGCAGCTACGGACAGGGGACTGAAGCTTTCTTT; CDR3: CASSYGQGTEAFF
V: TRBV23-1; J: TRBJ2-7; size: -; D: TRBD1; DNA: TGCGCCAGCAGTCATCTTGGACAGGGGGCGCCTGAGGTGGGGTACGAGCAGTACTTC; CDR3: CASSHLGQGAPEVGYEQYF
V: TRBV7-8; J: TRBJ1-5; size: few; D: TRBD1; DNA: TGTGCCAGCAGGCCCGACAGGGGGAACTATCATCAGCCCCAGCATTTT; CDR3: CASRPDRGNYHQPQHF
V: TRBV5-5; J: TRBJ1-4; size: once; D: -; DNA: TGTGCCAGCAGGCCACAGGGAGCAACTAATGAAAAACTGTTTTTT; CDR3: CASRPQGATNEKLFF
V: TRBV2; J: TRBJ1-5; size: once; D: -; DNA: TGTGCCAGCACCGTCGTCCTCGATCAGCCCCAGCATTTT; CDR3: CASTVVLDQPQHF
V: TRBV28; J: TRBJ1-2; size: -; D: -; DNA: TGTGCCAGCAGTTTCCAGGGTGCCTATGGCTACACCTTC; CDR3: CASSFQGAYGYTF
V: TRBV19; J: TRBJ2-3; size: -; D: -; DNA: TGTGCCAGTAGTCCTAAGTTCCAGGGTAGCCCGGAATCAGATACGCAGTATTTT; CDR3: CASSPKFQGSPESDTQYF
V: TRBV5-1; J: TRBJ1-6; size: -; D: -; DNA: TGCGCCAGCACCCTAGGGGTCTTATCCGATAATTCACCCCTCCACTTT; CDR3: CASTLGVLSDNSPLHF
V: TRBV6-5; J: TRBJ1-4; size: once; D: -; DNA: TGTGCCAGCAGTTACTCTGGGGGAGGTACTAATGAAAAACTGTTTTTT; CDR3: CASSYSGGGTNEKLFF
V: TRBV9; J: TRBJ2-3; size: -; D: -; DNA: TGTGCCAGCAGCGTAGCCACTAGCACAGATACGCAGTATTTT; CDR3: CASSVATSTDTQYF
V: TRBV19; J: TRBJ1-3; size: -; D: TRBD1; DNA: TGTGCCAGTAGATGGACAGGAATAGGTGCTGGAAACACCATATATTTT; CDR3: CASRWTGIGAGNTIYF
V: TRBV7-6; J: TRBJ2-5; size: -; D: -; DNA: TGTGCCAGCAGCTTAGCGGGCCAGGGGGGACGTCAAGAGACCCAGTACTTC; CDR3: CASSLAGQGGRQETQYF
V: TRBV28; J: TRBJ2-5; size: -; D: TRBD1; DNA: TGTGCCAGCAGTTTCCCTAAACGTGGGACAGATAGGAAAGAGACCCAGTACTTC; CDR3: CASSFPKRGTDRKETQYF
V: TRBV7-9; J: TRBJ1-1; size: -; D: TRBD1; DNA: TGTGCCAGCAGCTACCGGGACAGGAACACTGAAGCTTTCTTT; CDR3: CASSYRDRNTEAFF
V: TRBV28; J: TRBJ1-5; size: -; D: TRBD1; DNA: TGTGCCAGCAACCCGACAGGGACATATAGCAATCAGCCCCAGCATTTT; CDR3: CASNPTGTYSNQPQHF